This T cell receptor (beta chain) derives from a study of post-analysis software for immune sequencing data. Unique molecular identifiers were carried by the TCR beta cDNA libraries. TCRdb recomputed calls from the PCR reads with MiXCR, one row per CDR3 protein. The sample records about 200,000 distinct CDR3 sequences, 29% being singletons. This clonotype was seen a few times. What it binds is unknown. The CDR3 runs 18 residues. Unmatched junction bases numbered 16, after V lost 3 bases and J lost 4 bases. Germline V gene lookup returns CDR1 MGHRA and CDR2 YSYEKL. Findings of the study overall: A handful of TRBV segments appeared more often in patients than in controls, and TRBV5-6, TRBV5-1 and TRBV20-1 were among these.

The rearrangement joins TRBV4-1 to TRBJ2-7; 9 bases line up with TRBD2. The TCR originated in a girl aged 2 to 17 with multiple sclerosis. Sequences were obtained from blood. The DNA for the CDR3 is TGCGCCAGCAGCCAGGCTCCTTTGGTAGCGGGGGAGAGGTACGAGCAGTACTTC. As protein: CASSQAPLVAGERYEQYF.